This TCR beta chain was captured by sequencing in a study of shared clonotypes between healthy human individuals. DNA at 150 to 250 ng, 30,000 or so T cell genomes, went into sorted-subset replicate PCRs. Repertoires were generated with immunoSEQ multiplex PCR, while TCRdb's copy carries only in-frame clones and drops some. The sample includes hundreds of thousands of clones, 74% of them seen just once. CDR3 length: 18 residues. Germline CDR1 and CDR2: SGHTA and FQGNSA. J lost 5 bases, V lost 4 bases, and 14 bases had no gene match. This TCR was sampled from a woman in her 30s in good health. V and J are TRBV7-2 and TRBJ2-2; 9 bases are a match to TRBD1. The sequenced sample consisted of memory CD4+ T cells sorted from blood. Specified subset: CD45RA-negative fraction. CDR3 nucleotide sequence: TGTGCCAGCAGCTCGTCGGGACAGGGAGGGGGAAAAACCGGGGAGCTGTTTTTT. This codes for CASSSSGQGGGKTGELFF.